This record concerns one T cell receptor (beta chain) sequence. V shed 6 bases and J shed 6 bases, with 14 bases lying between them. From germline, CDR1 is MNHEY and CDR2 SVGAGI. CDR3 size: 14 residues. These data come from a study of blood T cell repertoires in COVID-19. Only in-frame clones appear in the TCRdb table, and some are missing; sequencing was by immunoSEQ multiplex PCR. This sample has approximately 210,000 clones; 75% to 90% occur once, and the top ten carry 5.1%. V is TRBV6-5 and J is TRBJ2-2; D is unclear. The receptor comes from a human donor in a cohort sampled during active COVID-19. Sequenced sample: peripheral blood. CDR3 in DNA: TGTGCCAGCAGCATCTCGTTTAGTTCCGGGGAGCTGTTTTTT. Amino acid sequence: CASSISFSSGELFF.